The 15 T cell receptor beta chains below come from one sample, sequenced in a study of T cells in Graves' hyperthyroidism and ophthalmopathy. What was amplified from RNA transcripts were TCR beta CDR3 regions. Researchers ran a first-round RT-PCR on the TCR CDR3 using the HTBI primer set. MiXCR, run by TCRdb on the multiplex PCR reads, gives a single entry per CDR3 protein. This sample has tens of thousands of distinct CDR3 sequences; roughly half occur once, and the top ten carry 20% to 30%. The sample was blood. The receptor source for this set is a woman between 40 and 55 years old with Graves' ophthalmopathy.

In this sample, this clonotype is medium-sized. This CDR3 is CASSSWNEDEQYF. CDR3 nucleotides: TGTGCCAGCAGCTCATGGAATGAGGACGAGCAGTACTTC. The chain couples TRBV7-9 to TRBJ2-7; D uncertain. The ends were cut back, 4 bases at V and 5 bases at J, with 12 bases in the middle. Per the germline V gene, CDR1 is SEHNR and CDR2 is FQNEAQ (reference sequence). CDR3 length: 13 residues.

CDR3 bases: TGTGCCACCAGCAGAGATACAGGGGGCAATCAGCCCCAGCATTTT. Protein sequence: CATSRDTGGNQPQHF. V gene TRBV15 combines with J gene TRBJ1-5; 7 bases match TRBD1. Germline lookup yields CDR1 LNHNV and CDR2 YYDKDF (reference sequence). This CDR3 spans 15 amino acids. V lost 0 bases, J lost 2 bases, and 1 base stayed unmatched.

This clonotype was recorded at least ten times. The chain uses TRBV28 and TRBJ2-1; TRBD2 is a possible D gene (5 bases). Per germline, CDR1 MDHEN and CDR2 SYDVKM. The CDR3 has 13 amino acids. V shed 4 bases and J shed 13 bases, with 17 bases lying between them. The CDR3 loop reads CASSSPGVRSQFF. CDR3 DNA sequence: TGTGCCAGCAGTTCCCCCGGGGTAAGGTCCCAGTTCTTC.

The chain combines TRBV19 with TRBJ2-3, with a possible D match to TRBD2 (7 bases). The germline V gene encodes CDR1 LNHDA and CDR2 SQIVND (reference sequence). Trimming cost V 5 bases and J 8 bases, with 17 bases left between them. The CDR3 covers 14 residues. CDR3 residues: CASSGGGGQGTQYF. As DNA, the CDR3 is TGTGCCAGTAGTGGGGGGGGGGGCCAAGGTACGCAGTATTTT.

Comments on this clonotype: A much larger clone differs from this one at a single base, so this may be a read error. The chain recombines TRBV27 with TRBJ2-1, with 8 bases lining up with TRBD2. V lost 6 bases to trimming and J lost 4 bases; unmatched junction nucleotides: 14. Germline CDR1 MNHEY, CDR2 SMNVEV (reference sequence). The CDR3 covers 17 residues. In DNA, the CDR3 is TGTGCCAGCAGCTCCCAACTAGCGGCGAATCGGTACAATGAGCAGTTCTTC. Translation: CASSSQLAANRYNEQFF.

In its sample, this clonotype is medium-sized. The chain joins TRBV9 to TRBJ1-2; D remains unclear. CDR1 and CDR2 from the germline V gene are SGDLS and YYNGEE. The CDR3 loop spans 11 amino acids. V dropped 4 bases and J dropped 8 bases, with 9 bases sitting between them. The CDR3 DNA sequence: TGTGCCAGCAGCTTAGGTTGGGGCTACACCTTC. Its protein is CASSLGWGYTF.

This clonotype was detected many times. The CDR3 loop reads CASSLASTHRGNEQYF. In DNA form, the CDR3 reads TGTGCCAGCAGCTTGGCCTCTACCCACAGGGGGAACGAGCAGTACTTC. The rearrangement joins TRBV5-4 to TRBJ2-7; 8 bases fit TRBD1. V trimming: 0 bases; J trimming: 5 bases; junction bases outside the gene matches: 10. The CDR3 is 16 residues long. Germline-derived CDR1 and CDR2 are SGHNT and YYREEE (reference sequence). The full variable domain, in which reference TRBV5-4 and TRBJ2-7 provide the parts outside the CDR3, is ETGVTQSPTHLIKTRGQQVTLRCSSQSGHNTVSWYQQALGQGPQFIFQYYREEENGRGNFPPRFSGLQFPNYSSELNVNALELDDSALYLCASSLASTHRGNEQYFGPGTRLTVT.

This clonotype was counted ten times or more. The J gene is TRBJ2-1, the V gene TRBV6-5; D remains ambiguous. Germline values: CDR1 MNHEY, CDR2 SVGAGI. The V end was cut by 5 bases, the J end by 5 bases, with 4 bases between. This CDR3 has 11 amino acids. DNA for the CDR3: TGTGCCAGCAGTGGGAACAATGAGCAGTTCTTC. Translated: CASSGNNEQFF.

The chain is built from TRBV9 and TRBJ2-3; TRBD2 matches 10 bases. The germline CDR1 and CDR2 sequences are SGDLS and YYNGEE. CDR3 size: 14 residues. CDR3 residues: CARVGTSDTDTQYF. DNA for the CDR3: TGTGCTAGAGTGGGGACTAGCGACACAGATACGCAGTATTTT.

The table lists this clonotype with many counts. The chain has TRBV6-5 and TRBJ2-1; D may be TRBD1 (7 bases). V lost 0 bases, J lost 10 bases, and 16 bases lay in between. In germline, CDR1 is MNHEY, CDR2 SVGAGI. This CDR3 comprises 15 residues. The CDR3: CASSYSTNRGGEQFF. The CDR3 DNA follows: TGTGCCAGCAGTTACTCCACCAACAGGGGAGGCGAGCAGTTCTTC.

This clonotype was detected only a few times. The chain links TRBV2 to TRBJ2-5; D gene uncertain. CDR1 and CDR2 (germline): SNHLY, FYNNEI. This CDR3 spans 14 amino acids. With 1 base removed from V and 4 bases from J, the gap between germline ends came to 10 bases. The CDR3 loop reads CASSEDGVGETQYF. For the CDR3, the DNA is TGTGCCAGCAGTGAAGATGGTGTGGGAGAGACCCAGTACTTC.

This clonotype occurred many times. The chain employs TRBV4-1 and TRBJ1-2; 9 bases agree with TRBD1. J was trimmed by 5 bases and V by 4 bases; bases with no gene match: 11. In germline, CDR1 is MGHRA, CDR2 YSYEKL. The CDR3 totals 16 residues. The CDR3 loop reads CASSPTGGAFLYGYTF. CDR3 DNA sequence: TGCGCCAGCAGCCCAACAGGGGGCGCTTTTTTGTATGGCTACACCTTC.

This clonotype was seen repeatedly, ten times or more. The V call is TRBV4-3, the J call TRBJ1-4, with 7 bases that match TRBD1. Germline CDR1 LGHNA, CDR2 YSLEER. The CDR3 covers 16 residues. The ends lost 0 bases at V and 10 bases at J; junction bases unmatched: 11. The CDR3 protein is CASSQDGPGGLGKLFF. The CDR3 coding sequence is TGCGCCAGCAGCCAAGATGGGCCAGGGGGATTGGGAAAACTGTTTTTT.

At least ten counts were recorded for this clonotype. J is TRBJ2-3 and V is TRBV6-1, with D unresolved. This CDR3 is built from 12 residues. Germline assignment: CDR1 MNHNS and CDR2 SASEGT. Trimming took 6 bases from V and 2 from J, leaving 6 bases between them. CDR3 in DNA: TGTGCCAGCAGAACAGACACAGATACGCAGTATTTT. This gives the protein CASRTDTDTQYF.

As for this clonotype: Likely a read error: the CDR3 ends without its conserved phenylalanine or tryptophan. Because the CDR3's place on the DNA is in doubt, the DNA is left out and the CDR3 is given as listed by TCRdb. This CDR3 reads CASSPELTEAFL. J is TRBJ1-1 and V is TRBV7-6. The CDR3 spans 12 residues, counting both ends. Germline lookup yields CDR1 SGHVS and CDR2 FNYEAQ.